This T cell receptor (beta chain) was retrieved from a study of T cells in Graves' hyperthyroidism and ophthalmopathy. Across the study: It was at initial diagnosis, before any treatment, that peripheral blood was collected.

V was trimmed by 3 bases and J by 8 bases, leaving 20 bases between them. There are 16 residues in the CDR3. From germline, CDR1 is LGHNT and CDR2 FRNRAP. TCR beta CDR3 regions were amplified from RNA transcripts. Using the HTBI primer set, a first-round RT-PCR was run on the TCR CDR3. TCRdb re-called the multiplex PCR reads through MiXCR, storing one row per CDR3 protein. The sample carries some 500,000 distinct CDR3 sequences, around 15% recorded once. This clonotype was counted ten times or more. The study defined stable Graves' hyperthyroidism as no ophthalmopathy progression within 18 months. Hyperthyroidism had been newly diagnosed in patients aged 18 to 65, and its duration was under 2 months.

The clonotype comes from a woman between 18 and 29 years old with Graves' hyperthyroidism. The material sequenced was blood. This chain connects TRBV12-5 to TRBJ2-1, with TRBD1 as a possible D gene (6 bases). CDR3 in DNA: TGTGCTAGTGGTTTACAGGGAATAGTAAAGGGGGATGAGCAGTTCTTC. Translating it yields CASGLQGIVKGDEQFF.